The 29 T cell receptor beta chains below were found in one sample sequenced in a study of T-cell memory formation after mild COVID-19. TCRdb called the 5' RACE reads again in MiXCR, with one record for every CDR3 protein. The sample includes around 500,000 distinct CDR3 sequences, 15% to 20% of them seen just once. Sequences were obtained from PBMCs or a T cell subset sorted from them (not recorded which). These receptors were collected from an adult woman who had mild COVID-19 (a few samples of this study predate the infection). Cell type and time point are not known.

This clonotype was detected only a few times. The CDR3 nucleotides are TGTGCCAGCAGTTACTCTGGGACAACCACTTATGGCTACACCTTC. Protein product: CASSYSGTTTYGYTF. The chain uses TRBV6-5 and TRBJ1-2; D might be TRBD1 (6 bases). The CDR3 contains 15 residues. CDR1 is MNHEY and CDR2 is SVGAGI in the germline V gene. V lost 0 bases and J 5 bases, leaving 13 bases between the germline ends.

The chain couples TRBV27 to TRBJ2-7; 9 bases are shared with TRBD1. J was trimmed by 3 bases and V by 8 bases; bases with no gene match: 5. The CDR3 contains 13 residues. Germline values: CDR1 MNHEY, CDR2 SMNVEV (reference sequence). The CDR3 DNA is TGTGCCAGCCGACAGGGGGGATTCTACGAGCAGTACTTC. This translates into CASRQGGFYEQYF.

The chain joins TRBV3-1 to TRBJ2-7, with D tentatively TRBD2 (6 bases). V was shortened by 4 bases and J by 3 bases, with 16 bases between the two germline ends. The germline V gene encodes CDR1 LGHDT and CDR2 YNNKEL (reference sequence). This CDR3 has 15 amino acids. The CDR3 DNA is TGTGCCAGCAGCCCGTACCGGCGGGGAGGCTACGAGCAGTACTTC. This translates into CASSPYRRGGYEQYF.

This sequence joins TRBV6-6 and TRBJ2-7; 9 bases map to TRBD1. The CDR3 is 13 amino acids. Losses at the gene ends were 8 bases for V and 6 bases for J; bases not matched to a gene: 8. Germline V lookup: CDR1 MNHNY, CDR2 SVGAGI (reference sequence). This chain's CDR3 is CASRDRVIGEQYF. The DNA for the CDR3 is TGTGCCAGCCGGGACAGGGTAATCGGCGAGCAGTACTTC.

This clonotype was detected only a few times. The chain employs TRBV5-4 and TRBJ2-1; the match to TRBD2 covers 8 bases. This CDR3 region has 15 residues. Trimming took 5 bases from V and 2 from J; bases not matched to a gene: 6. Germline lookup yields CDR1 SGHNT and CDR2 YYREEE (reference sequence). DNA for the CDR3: TGTGCCAGCAGACTTAATAGCGGGACCTACAATGAGCAGTTCTTC. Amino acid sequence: CASRLNSGTYNEQFF.

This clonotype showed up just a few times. The CDR3 DNA reads as TGTGCCAGCAGCTCCCGTTTGACAGGGATCGTCGGGAACACTGAAGCTTTCTTT. It encodes CASSSRLTGIVGNTEAFF. The chain combines TRBV7-2 with TRBJ1-1, with TRBD1 identical over 7 bases. With 4 bases clipped from V and 1 base from J, the junction kept 15 bases outside the gene matches. Germline CDR1 is SGHTA and CDR2 is FQGNSA. The CDR3 runs to 18 residues.

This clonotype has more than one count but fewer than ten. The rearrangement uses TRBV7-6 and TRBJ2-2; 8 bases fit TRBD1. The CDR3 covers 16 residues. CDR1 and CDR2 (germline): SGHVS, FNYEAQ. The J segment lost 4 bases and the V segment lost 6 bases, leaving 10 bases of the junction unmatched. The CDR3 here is CASRPDRGFVTGELFF. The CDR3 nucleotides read TGTGCCAGCAGACCCGACAGGGGTTTTGTCACCGGGGAGCTGTTTTTT.

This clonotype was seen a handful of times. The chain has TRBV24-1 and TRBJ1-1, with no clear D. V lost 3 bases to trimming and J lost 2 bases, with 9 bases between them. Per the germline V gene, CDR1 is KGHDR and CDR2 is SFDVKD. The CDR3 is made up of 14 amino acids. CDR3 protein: CATSDGVGNTEAFF. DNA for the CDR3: TGTGCCACCAGTGATGGGGTCGGAAACACTGAAGCTTTCTTT.

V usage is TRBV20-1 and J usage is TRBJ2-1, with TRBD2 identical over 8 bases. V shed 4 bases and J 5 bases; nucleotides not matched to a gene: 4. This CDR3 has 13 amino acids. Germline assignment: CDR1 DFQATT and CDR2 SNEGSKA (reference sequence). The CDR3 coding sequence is TGCAGTGCTACGGGACTAGAAGACAATGAGCAGTTCTTC. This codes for CSATGLEDNEQFF.

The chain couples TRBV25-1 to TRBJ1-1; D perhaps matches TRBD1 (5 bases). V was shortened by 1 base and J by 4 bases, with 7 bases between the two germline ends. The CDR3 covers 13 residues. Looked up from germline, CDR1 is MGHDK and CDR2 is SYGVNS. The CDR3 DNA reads TGTGCCAGCAGTGAATTGGGGACCACTGAAGCTTTCTTT. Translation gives CASSELGTTEAFF.

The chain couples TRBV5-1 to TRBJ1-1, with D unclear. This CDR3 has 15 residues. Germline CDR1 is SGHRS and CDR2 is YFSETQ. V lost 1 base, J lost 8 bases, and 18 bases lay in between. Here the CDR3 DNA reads TGCGCCAGCAGCTTGCATCCAGGCGAGTTCGGGGAAGCTTTCTTT. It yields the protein CASSLHPGEFGEAFF.

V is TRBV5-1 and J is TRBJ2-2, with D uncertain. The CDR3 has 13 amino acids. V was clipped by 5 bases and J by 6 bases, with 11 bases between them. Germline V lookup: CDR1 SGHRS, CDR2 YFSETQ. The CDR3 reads CASSSKVSGELFF. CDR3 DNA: TGCGCCAGCAGTTCCAAGGTGTCCGGGGAGCTGTTTTTT. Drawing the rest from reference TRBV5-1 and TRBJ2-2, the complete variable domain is KAGVTQTPRYLIKTRGQQVTLSCSPISGHRSVSWYQQTPGQGLQFLFEYFSETQRNKGNFPGRFSGRQFSNSRSEMNVSTLELGDSALYLCASSSKVSGELFFGEGSRLTVL.

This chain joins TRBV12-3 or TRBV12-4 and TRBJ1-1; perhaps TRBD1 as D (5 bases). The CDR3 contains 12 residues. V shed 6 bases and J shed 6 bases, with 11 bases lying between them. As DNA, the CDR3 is TGTGCCAGCAGACTCACAGGCCCTGAAGCTTTCTTT. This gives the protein CASRLTGPEAFF.

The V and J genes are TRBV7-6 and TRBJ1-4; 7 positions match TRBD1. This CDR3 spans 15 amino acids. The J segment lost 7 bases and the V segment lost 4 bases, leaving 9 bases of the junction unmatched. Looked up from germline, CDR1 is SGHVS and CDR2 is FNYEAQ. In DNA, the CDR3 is TGTGCCAGCAGCTCGAGAGGGGGCGCGGGTGAAAAACTGTTTTTT. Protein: CASSSRGGAGEKLFF.

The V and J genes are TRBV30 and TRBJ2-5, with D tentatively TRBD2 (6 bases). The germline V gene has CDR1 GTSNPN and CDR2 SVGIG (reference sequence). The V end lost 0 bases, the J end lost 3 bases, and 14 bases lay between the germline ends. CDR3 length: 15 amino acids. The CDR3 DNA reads TGTGCCTGGAGTGTCGGCTCTAGCGCCAAAGAGACCCAGTACTTC. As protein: CAWSVGSSAKETQYF.

DNA for the CDR3: TGTGCCAGCAGTTCGCGGGACCGCGCAACCTACGAGCAGTACTTC. This translates into CASSSRDRATYEQYF. The chain couples TRBV12-3 or TRBV12-4 to TRBJ2-7; maybe TRBD2 (6 bases). This CDR3 comprises 15 residues. V was pared by 4 bases and J by 2 bases, with 15 bases between.

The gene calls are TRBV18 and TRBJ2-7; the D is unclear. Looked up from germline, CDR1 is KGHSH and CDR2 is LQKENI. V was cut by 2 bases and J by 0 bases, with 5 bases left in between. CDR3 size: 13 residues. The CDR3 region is CASSPENSYEQYF. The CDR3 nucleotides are TGTGCCAGCTCACCAGAAAACTCCTACGAGCAGTACTTC.

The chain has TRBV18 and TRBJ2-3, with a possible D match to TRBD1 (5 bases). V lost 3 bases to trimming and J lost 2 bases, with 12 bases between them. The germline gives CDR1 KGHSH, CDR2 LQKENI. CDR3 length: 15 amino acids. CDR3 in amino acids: CASSPIDSHTDTQYF. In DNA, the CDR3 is TGTGCCAGCTCACCGATCGACAGCCACACAGATACGCAGTATTTT.

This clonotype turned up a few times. CDR3 sequence reads: CSARDWGLAAYNEQFF. For the CDR3, the DNA is TGCAGTGCTAGAGATTGGGGACTAGCGGCCTACAATGAGCAGTTCTTC. The chain uses TRBV20-1 and TRBJ2-1; 11 bases are a match to TRBD2. With 0 bases clipped from V and 2 bases from J, the junction kept 3 bases outside the gene matches. This CDR3 has 16 residues. CDR1 is DFQATT and CDR2 is SNEGSKA in the germline V gene (reference sequence).

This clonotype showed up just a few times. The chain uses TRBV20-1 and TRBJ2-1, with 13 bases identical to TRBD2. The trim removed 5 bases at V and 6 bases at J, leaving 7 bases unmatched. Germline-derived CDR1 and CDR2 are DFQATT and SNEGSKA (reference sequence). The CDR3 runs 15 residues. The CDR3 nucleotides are TGCAGTGCTTACAAAAGGACTAGCGGGAGCAATGAGCAGTTCTTC. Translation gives CSAYKRTSGSNEQFF.

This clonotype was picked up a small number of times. CDR3 bases: TGCGCCAGCAGCTTTCAGGGGGAGACCCAGTACTTC. This translates into CASSFQGETQYF. The chain carries TRBV5-1 and TRBJ2-5, with a weak D call TRBD1 (6 bases). V lost 2 bases to trimming and J lost 5 bases, with 7 bases between them. Germline V lookup: CDR1 SGHRS, CDR2 YFSETQ. This CDR3 contains 12 residues.

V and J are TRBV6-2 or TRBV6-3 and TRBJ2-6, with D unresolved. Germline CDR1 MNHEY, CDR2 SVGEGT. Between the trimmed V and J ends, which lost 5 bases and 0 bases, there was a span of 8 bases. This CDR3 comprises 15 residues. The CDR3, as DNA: TGTGCCAGCAGTGATCGTAACTCTGGGGCCAACGTCCTGACTTTC. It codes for CASSDRNSGANVLTF.

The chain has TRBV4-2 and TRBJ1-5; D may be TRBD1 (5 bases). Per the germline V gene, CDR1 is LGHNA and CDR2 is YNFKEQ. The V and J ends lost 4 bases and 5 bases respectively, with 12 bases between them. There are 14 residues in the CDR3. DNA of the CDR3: TGTGCCAGCAGCCCCTTTTCGGGGGATCAGCCCCAGCATTTT. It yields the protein CASSPFSGDQPQHF.

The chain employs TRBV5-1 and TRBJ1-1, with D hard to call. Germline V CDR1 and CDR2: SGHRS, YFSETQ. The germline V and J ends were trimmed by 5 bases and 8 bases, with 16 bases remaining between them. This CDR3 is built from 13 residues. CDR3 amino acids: CASRLPGSSEAFF. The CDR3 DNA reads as TGCGCCAGCAGACTGCCGGGCAGCTCGGAAGCTTTCTTT.

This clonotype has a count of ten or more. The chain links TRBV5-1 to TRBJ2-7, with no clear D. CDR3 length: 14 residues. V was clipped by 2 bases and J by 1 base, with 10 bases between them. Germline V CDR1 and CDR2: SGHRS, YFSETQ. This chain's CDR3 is CASSFGGASYEQYF. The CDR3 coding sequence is TGCGCCAGCAGCTTCGGCGGCGCTTCCTACGAGCAGTACTTC.

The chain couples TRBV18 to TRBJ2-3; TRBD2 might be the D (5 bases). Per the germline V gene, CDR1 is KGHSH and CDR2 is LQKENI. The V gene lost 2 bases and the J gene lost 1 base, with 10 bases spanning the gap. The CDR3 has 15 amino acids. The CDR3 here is CASSPTAGRTDTQYF. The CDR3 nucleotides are TGTGCCAGCTCACCAACCGCGGGCCGCACAGATACGCAGTATTTT.

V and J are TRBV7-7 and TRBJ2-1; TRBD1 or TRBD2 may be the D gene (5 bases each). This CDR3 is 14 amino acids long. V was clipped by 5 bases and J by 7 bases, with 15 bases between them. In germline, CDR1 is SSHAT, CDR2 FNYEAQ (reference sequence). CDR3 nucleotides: TGTGCCAGCAGCCGGGACGTAGCGAGGAATGAGCAGTTCTTC. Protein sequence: CASSRDVARNEQFF.

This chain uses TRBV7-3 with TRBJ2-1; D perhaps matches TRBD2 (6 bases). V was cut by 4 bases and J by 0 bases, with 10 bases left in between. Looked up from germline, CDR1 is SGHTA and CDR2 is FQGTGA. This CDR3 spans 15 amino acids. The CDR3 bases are TGTGCCAGCAGCTGGGGACTTACCTCCTACAATGAGCAGTTCTTC. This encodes CASSWGLTSYNEQFF.

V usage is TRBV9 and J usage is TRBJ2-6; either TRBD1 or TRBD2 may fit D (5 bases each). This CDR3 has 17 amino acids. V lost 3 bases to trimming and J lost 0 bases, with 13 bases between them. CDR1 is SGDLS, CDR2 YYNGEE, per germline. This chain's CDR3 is CASSERAGPSGANVLTF. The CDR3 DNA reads TGTGCCAGCAGCGAGAGGGCAGGGCCCTCTGGGGCCAACGTCCTGACTTTC.